This T cell receptor beta chain was recovered during a study of shared clonotypes between healthy human individuals. The length of the CDR3 is 14 residues. The V gene's germline CDR1 is MNHEY and CDR2 SVGAGI. Deletions cut 0 bases from V and 2 bases from J, with 7 bases between. The assay was immunoSEQ multiplex PCR, and TCRdb's table has in-frame clones only and misses some. This sample has approximately 350,000 clones; approximately 96% occur once, and the top ten carry less than 0.35%. The material sequenced was memory CD8+ T cells sorted from blood. As for subset: CD45RO+ cells pooled with CCR7-negative TemRA cells. The gene calls are TRBV6-5 and TRBJ1-1; D is unresolved. The sequence was collected from a young man in good health. This CDR3 reads CASSYSYGNTEAFF. The CDR3 DNA follows: TGTGCCAGCAGTTACTCCTATGGCAACACTGAAGCTTTCTTT.